This passage covers 32 T cell receptor beta chains from one sample sequenced in a study of T cells in Graves' hyperthyroidism and ophthalmopathy. RNA transcripts served as the template for amplifying TCR beta CDR3 regions. Researchers ran a first-round RT-PCR on the TCR CDR3 using the HTBI primer set. Each CDR3 protein gets one entry after TCRdb re-called the multiplex PCR reads with MiXCR. The repertoire holds 700,000 or so distinct CDR3 sequences, with approximately 16% as singletons. Sequenced sample: blood. The receptor source for this set is a man aged 18-30 years with Graves' hyperthyroidism.

The rearrangement links TRBV7-9 to TRBJ1-4; 9 bases match TRBD1. Germline assignment: CDR1 SEHNR and CDR2 FQNEAQ (reference sequence). The CDR3 runs 16 residues. V lost 7 bases to trimming and J lost 7 bases; unmatched junction nucleotides: 13. CDR3 DNA: TGTGCCAGCAATCCCGGTGGGGGACAGGGATTTGAAAAACTGTTTTTT. Its translation: CASNPGGGQGFEKLFF. Full variable domain (remainder filled in from reference TRBV7-9 and TRBJ1-4): DTGVSQNPRHKITKRGQNVTFRCDPISEHNRLYWYRQTLGQGPEFLTYFQNEAQLEKSRLLSDRFSAERPKGSFSTLEIQRTEQGDSAMYLCASNPGGGQGFEKLFFGSGTQLSVL.

CDR3 bases: TGTGCCAGCAGCTTTAGGTTTAGAAATACGCAGTATTTT. Amino acid sequence: CASSFRFRNTQYF. The rearrangement joins TRBV7-2 to TRBJ2-3, with D unresolved. The CDR3 sequence is 13 residues long. Germline V gives CDR1 SGHTA, CDR2 FQGNSA. Trimming removed 3 bases from V and 7 bases from J, with 11 bases in between.

This clonotype was picked up a small number of times. The DNA of the CDR3 is TGTGCCTGGATCCACCCAGGGGGGTCCTACGAGCAGTACTTC. Protein sequence: CAWIHPGGSYEQYF. V and J are TRBV30 and TRBJ2-7; D is perhaps TRBD1 (7 bases). V was shortened by 4 bases and J by 1 base, with 14 bases between the two germline ends. CDR1 and CDR2 from the germline V gene are GTSNPN and SVGIG (reference sequence). The CDR3 loop spans 14 amino acids.

This clonotype has at least ten counts. The chain employs TRBV28 and TRBJ2-7, with 8 bases identical to TRBD2. This CDR3 spans 14 amino acids. Trimming removed 6 bases from V and 3 bases from J; junction bases left unmatched: 7. Germline V CDR1 and CDR2: MDHEN, SYDVKM. CDR3 nucleotide sequence: TGTGCCAGCAGCTCAGCGGGAGTTCACTACGAGCAGTACTTC. Its translation is CASSSAGVHYEQYF.

CDR3 residues: CSASPGLAGDTQYF. The CDR3 DNA follows: TGCAGTGCCTCCCCCGGGCTAGCGGGGGATACGCAGTATTTT. This chain connects TRBV20-1 to TRBJ2-3; TRBD2 aligns across 9 bases. There are 14 residues in the CDR3. Trimming took 6 bases from V and 6 from J; bases not matched to a gene: 10. The germline gives CDR1 DFQATT, CDR2 SNEGSKA (reference sequence).

This clonotype was seen ten or more times. This chain joins TRBV7-8 and TRBJ2-1, with 9 bases identical to TRBD2. The CDR3 has 15 residues. CDR1 is SGHVS and CDR2 is FQNEAQ in the germline V gene. V shed 1 base, J shed 6 bases, and the junction held 4 bases outside the gene matches. The CDR3 region is CASSLVGLALNEQFF. CDR3 nucleotides: TGTGCCAGCAGCTTAGTGGGACTAGCCCTCAATGAGCAGTTCTTC.

This clonotype has only a few counts. One end of the junction fails to match germline, which may point to a read error. The gene calls are TRBV19 and TRBJ2-2; 10 nucleotides match TRBD2. Germline V CDR1 and CDR2: LNHDA, SQIVND (reference sequence). The length of the CDR3 is 16 residues. CDR3 residues: CASSMGLANYTRELFF. CDR3 nucleotide sequence: TGTGCCAGTAGTATGGGACTAGCGAATTACACCAGGGAGCTGTTTTTT.

This clonotype was counted between two and nine times. The J gene is TRBJ2-5, the V gene TRBV20-1; 10 positions agree with TRBD2. The V gene end was trimmed by 5 bases and the J gene end by 2 bases; junction bases not matched to a gene: 14. The CDR3 is 17 amino acids. CDR1 is DFQATT and CDR2 is SNEGSKA in the germline V gene (reference sequence). CDR3 sequence reads: CSASGQASGSLQETQYF. DNA for the CDR3: TGCAGTGCTTCCGGGCAGGCTAGCGGGAGTCTACAAGAGACCCAGTACTTC.

CDR3 amino acids: CASSQDSPTSASYEQYF. The CDR3 DNA reads TGCGCCAGCAGCCAAGACAGTCCGACTAGCGCCTCCTACGAGCAGTACTTC. The chain combines TRBV4-1 with TRBJ2-7; 8 positions match TRBD2. The junction had 7 bases not matched to a gene; V was cut back by 0 bases and J by 0 bases. The CDR3 runs 17 residues. CDR1 is MGHRA and CDR2 is YSYEKL in the germline V gene.

The CDR3 spells CASSVDYRSSYNEQFF. CDR3 DNA sequence: TGTGCCAGCAGCGTAGATTACAGGAGCTCCTACAATGAGCAGTTCTTC. V and J are TRBV9 and TRBJ2-1; D may be TRBD1 (5 bases). Trimming took 0 bases from V and 0 from J, leaving 10 bases between them. This CDR3 contains 16 residues. Germline CDR1 is SGDLS and CDR2 is YYNGEE.

In its sample, this clonotype was seen a few times. CDR3 DNA: TGCAGTGGATCTGATGGCACTGAAGCTTTCTTT. It encodes CSGSDGTEAFF. This rearrangement joins TRBV20-1 to TRBJ1-1, with no clear D. From germline, CDR1 is DFQATT and CDR2 SNEGSKA (reference sequence). The CDR3 consists of 11 residues. Deletions cut 7 bases from V and 4 bases from J, with 10 bases between.

This chain links TRBV4-1 with TRBJ2-2; 8 nucleotides agree with TRBD1. The germline gives CDR1 MGHRA, CDR2 YSYEKL. V lost 1 base and J lost 3; bases outside the gene matches: 4. The CDR3 is 16 amino acids. The DNA for the CDR3 is TGCGCCAGCAGCCAAGGAGACAGGGGTTACACCGGGGAGCTGTTTTTT. Translated, it gives CASSQGDRGYTGELFF.

In its sample, this clonotype was seen many times. The chain combines TRBV6-2 or TRBV6-3 with TRBJ2-5; no reliable D call. The CDR3 consists of 10 residues. V gave up 6 bases and J gave up 4 bases, with 3 bases separating them. Germline V gene sequence: CDR1 MNHEY, CDR2 SVGEGT. In nucleotides, the CDR3 is TGTGCCAGCAGGCGAGAGACCCAGTACTTC. It translates to CASRRETQYF.

The chain is built from TRBV20-1 and TRBJ2-1, with D possibly matching TRBD2 (6 bases). CDR3 length: 14 amino acids. Germline lookup yields CDR1 DFQATT and CDR2 SNEGSKA (reference sequence). The germline V and J ends were trimmed by 5 bases and 4 bases, with 15 bases remaining between them. CDR3 in amino acids: CSAPEGRGYNEQFF. CDR3 bases: TGCAGTGCTCCGGAGGGGCGTGGATACAATGAGCAGTTCTTC.

This clonotype came up many times. The genes are TRBV28 and TRBJ2-7; a weak D match, TRBD1 (6 bases). The CDR3 has 13 residues. Deletions cut 7 bases from V and 2 bases from J, with 12 bases between. Germline V lookup: CDR1 MDHEN, CDR2 SYDVKM. The CDR3 spells CASTGTPTYEQYF. In DNA, the CDR3 is TGTGCCAGCACCGGGACACCGACCTACGAGCAGTACTTC.

Regarding this clonotype: A much larger clone differs from this one at a single base, so this may be a read error. The chain links TRBV18 to TRBJ1-4, with TRBD1 identical over 9 bases. Germline CDR1 KGHSH, CDR2 LQKENI. There are 14 residues in the CDR3. The CDR3 bases are TGTGCCAGCGCACCACCGGACAGGGGTGAAAAACTGTTTTTT. Its protein product is CASAPPDRGEKLFF.

This clonotype has ten or more counts. The V gene is TRBV12-3 or TRBV12-4, the J gene TRBJ2-1; 9 bases are a match to TRBD1. The junction had 7 bases not matched to a gene; V was cut back by 6 bases and J by 7 bases. The CDR3 is made up of 14 amino acids. The CDR3 nucleotides are TGTGCCAGCAGGCGCGCGGGGACAGGGAATGAGCAGTTCTTC. The encoded protein is CASRRAGTGNEQFF.

Only a few counts were recorded for this clonotype. The rearrangement links TRBV27 to TRBJ1-2; no definite D call. Germline loops: CDR1 MNHEY, CDR2 SMNVEV (reference sequence). This CDR3 has 14 residues. V was clipped by 3 bases and J by 1 base, with 9 bases between them. CDR3 coding DNA: TGTGCCAGCAGTTTGTTTGGCTATAACTATGGCTACACCTTC. Translating gives CASSLFGYNYGYTF.

As to this clonotype: A read error may be the cause here, since a much bigger clone is one base away. This chain links TRBV13 with TRBJ2-7; D is unclear. CDR1 and CDR2 from the germline V gene are PRHDT and FYEKMQ (reference sequence). The CDR3 covers 14 residues. With 0 bases removed from V and 7 bases from J, the gap between germline ends came to 13 bases. The CDR3 here is CASSLGGSSDEQYF. In DNA, the CDR3 is TGTGCCAGCAGCTTAGGGGGGTCGTCGGATGAGCAGTACTTC. The full variable domain, its missing parts supplied by reference TRBV13 and TRBJ2-7, is AAGVIQSPRHLIKEKRETATLKCYPIPRHDTVYWYQQGPGQDPQFLISFYEKMQSDKGSIPDRFSAQQFSDYHSELNMSSLELGDSALYFCASSLGGSSDEQYFGPGTRLTVT.

This clonotype has a count of ten or more. The gene calls are TRBV11-3 and TRBJ2-1; 9 nucleotides agree with TRBD1. The CDR3 extends over 15 amino acids. Germline CDR1 is SGHNT and CDR2 is YENEEA. V was pared by 5 bases and J by 8 bases, with 10 bases of the junction left unmatched. The CDR3 region is CASSVGTGIRDEQFF. The CDR3 DNA follows: TGTGCCAGCAGCGTCGGGACAGGGATTAGGGATGAGCAGTTCTTC.

At least ten counts were recorded for this clonotype. The CDR3 bases are TGCAGTGCTAGAGGGGGCAGTTGGAACACCGGGGAGCTGTTTTTT. Its protein product is CSARGGSWNTGELFF. This chain joins TRBV20-1 and TRBJ2-2; maybe TRBD1 (5 bases). Trimming cost V 1 base and J 1 base, with 10 bases left between them. The CDR3 consists of 15 residues. Per the germline V gene, CDR1 is DFQATT and CDR2 is SNEGSKA (reference sequence).

This clonotype was observed at least ten times. The CDR3 loop reads CASRWGGTNTEAFF. The CDR3 coding sequence is TGTGCCAGCAGGTGGGGGGGGACGAACACTGAAGCTTTCTTT. This chain links TRBV27 with TRBJ1-1; the D gene is possibly TRBD1 (5 bases). Germline CDR1 is MNHEY and CDR2 is SMNVEV (reference sequence). The CDR3 is made up of 14 amino acids. Trimming stripped 6 bases from V and 1 base from J, with 12 bases between.

This clonotype was picked up a small number of times. J is TRBJ1-2 and V is TRBV28; no clear D. Trimming pared 2 bases from V and 8 bases from J, leaving 18 bases between. The CDR3 is 15 amino acids. Looked up from germline, CDR1 is MDHEN and CDR2 is SYDVKM. CDR3 loop: CASSLAGFQAAGYTF. The CDR3 DNA sequence: TGTGCCAGCAGTTTAGCCGGGTTTCAGGCGGCGGGCTACACCTTC.

This clonotype showed up many times. The rearrangement joins TRBV6-1 to TRBJ2-7; tentatively, D is TRBD1 (6 bases). In germline, CDR1 is MNHNS, CDR2 SASEGT. V shed 4 bases and J shed 2 bases, with 9 bases lying between them. The CDR3 sequence is 13 residues long. The CDR3 nucleotides read TGTGCCAGCAGTGCAGGACAGCCCTACGAGCAGTACTTC. Translated: CASSAGQPYEQYF.

This clonotype was recorded at least ten times. The chain uses TRBV28 and TRBJ2-1; D possibly corresponds to TRBD2 (6 bases). V lost 7 bases and J 8 bases, leaving 21 bases between the germline ends. The CDR3 extends over 15 amino acids. From germline, CDR1 is MDHEN and CDR2 SYDVKM. CDR3 amino acids: CASNSRGLAGDEQFF. The CDR3 bases are TGTGCCAGCAACTCACGGGGACTGGCGGGCGATGAGCAGTTCTTC.

This clonotype appeared many times. The chain has TRBV28 and TRBJ1-5; possible D gene TRBD1, 6 bases. The CDR3 has 15 amino acids. Germline assignment: CDR1 MDHEN and CDR2 SYDVKM. The V gene lost 5 bases and the J gene lost 7 bases, with 18 bases spanning the gap. The CDR3 bases are TGTGCCAGCAGTGTCGGACAGACGTTGGTGCAGCCCCAGCATTTT. Residues: CASSVGQTLVQPQHF.

The sample holds a few counts of this clonotype. This may arise from a read error, as a much more abundant clone is one base away. The V gene is TRBV6-1, the J gene TRBJ2-7; D is unresolved. Germline-derived CDR1 and CDR2 are MNHNS and SASEGT. Trimming stripped 4 bases from V and 2 bases from J, with 15 bases between. The CDR3 sequence is 15 residues long. The CDR3 DNA reads TGTGCCAGCAGTGGACCCAGGAGATACACCTACGAGCAGTACTTC. Translated: CASSGPRRYTYEQYF.

In this sample, this clonotype turned up a few times. The chain recombines TRBV7-9 with TRBJ1-1; 7 bases fit TRBD1. V trimming: 5 bases; J trimming: 4 bases; junction bases outside the gene matches: 10. CDR3 size: 15 residues. Germline V gene lookup returns CDR1 SEHNR and CDR2 FQNEAQ (reference sequence). This CDR3 reads CASSTYRQGPTEAFF. In DNA form, the CDR3 reads TGTGCCAGCAGCACGTATCGACAGGGCCCCACTGAAGCTTTCTTT.

J is TRBJ2-1 and V is TRBV20-1, with D possibly matching TRBD1 (5 bases). Germline V gene lookup returns CDR1 DFQATT and CDR2 SNEGSKA (reference sequence). Trimming stripped 0 bases from V and 2 bases from J, with 8 bases between. This CDR3 is built from 14 residues. The chain's CDR3 is CSAREGAPYNEQFF. The CDR3 DNA reads TGCAGTGCTAGAGAAGGGGCCCCCTACAATGAGCAGTTCTTC.

This clonotype was seen only a few times. Written as DNA, the CDR3 is TGTGCCAGCAGCCAGGAGGACAGACTAATCACGCCCCAGCATTTT. Amino acid sequence: CASSQEDRLITPQHF. The rearrangement joins TRBV28 to TRBJ1-5; TRBD1 might be the D (6 bases). This CDR3 spans 15 amino acids. Germline values: CDR1 MDHEN, CDR2 SYDVKM. V lost 6 bases to trimming and J lost 9 bases, with 21 bases between them.

V gene TRBV6-1 combines with J gene TRBJ1-4; the match to TRBD1 covers 7 bases. Germline CDR1 is MNHNS and CDR2 is SASEGT. With V trimmed by 2 bases and J by 7 bases, 7 bases remained unmatched. The CDR3 totals 15 residues. The CDR3 spells CASSERQGIFEKLFF. The CDR3 DNA reads TGTGCCAGCAGTGAAAGACAGGGAATCTTTGAAAAACTGTTTTTT.

This clonotype was seen many times. In DNA, the CDR3 is TGTGCCACCGAGGGGCAGGGCTATGGCTACACCTTC. Protein sequence: CATEGQGYGYTF. The J gene is TRBJ1-2, the V gene TRBV10-3; weak D call: TRBD1 (5 bases). Germline V lookup: CDR1 ENHRY, CDR2 SYGVKD. Trimming left V 10 bases short and J 4 bases short, with 13 bases between. This CDR3 contains 12 residues.